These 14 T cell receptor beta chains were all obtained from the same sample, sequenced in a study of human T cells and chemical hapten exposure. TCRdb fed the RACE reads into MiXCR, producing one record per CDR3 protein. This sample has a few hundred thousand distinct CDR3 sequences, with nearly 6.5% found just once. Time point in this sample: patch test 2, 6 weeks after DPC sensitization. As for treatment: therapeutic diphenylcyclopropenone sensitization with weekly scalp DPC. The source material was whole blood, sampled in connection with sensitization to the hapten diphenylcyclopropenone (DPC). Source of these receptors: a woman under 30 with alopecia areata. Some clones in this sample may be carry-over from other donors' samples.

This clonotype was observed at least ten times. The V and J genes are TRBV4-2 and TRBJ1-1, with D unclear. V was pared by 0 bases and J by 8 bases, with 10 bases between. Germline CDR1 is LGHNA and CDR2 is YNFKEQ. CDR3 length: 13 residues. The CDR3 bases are TGTGCCAGCAGCCAAGATTTTCCCGCCGAAGCTTTCTTT. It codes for CASSQDFPAEAFF.

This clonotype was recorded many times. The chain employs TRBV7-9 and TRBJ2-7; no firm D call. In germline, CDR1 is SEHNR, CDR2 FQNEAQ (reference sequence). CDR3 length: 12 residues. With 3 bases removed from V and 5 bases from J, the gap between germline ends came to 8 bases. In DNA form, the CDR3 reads TGTGCCAGCAGCTTCACTCTCCACGAGCAGTACTTC. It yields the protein CASSFTLHEQYF.

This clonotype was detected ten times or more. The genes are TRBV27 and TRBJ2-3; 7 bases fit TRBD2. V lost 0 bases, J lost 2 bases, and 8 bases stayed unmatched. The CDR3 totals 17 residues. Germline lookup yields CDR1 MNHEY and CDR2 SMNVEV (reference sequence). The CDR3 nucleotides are TGTGCCAGCAGTTTATCCCTAGCGGAGGCCTACACAGATACGCAGTATTTT. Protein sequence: CASSLSLAEAYTDTQYF.

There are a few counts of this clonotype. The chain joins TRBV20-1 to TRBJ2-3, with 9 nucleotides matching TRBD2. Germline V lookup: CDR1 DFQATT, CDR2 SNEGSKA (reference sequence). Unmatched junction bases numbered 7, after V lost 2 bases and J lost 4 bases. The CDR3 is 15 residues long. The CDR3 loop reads CSARPSGDLADTQYF. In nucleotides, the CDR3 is TGCAGTGCTAGACCTAGCGGGGATTTGGCAGATACGCAGTATTTT.

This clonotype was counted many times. As DNA, the CDR3 is TGTGCCAGCAGCTTAGGGAACCCAGGGTACACTGAAGCTTTCTTT. Protein product: CASSLGNPGYTEAFF. The chain couples TRBV7-9 to TRBJ1-1; TRBD1 is a possible D gene (5 bases). Germline CDR1 is SEHNR and CDR2 is FQNEAQ (reference sequence). This CDR3 region has 15 residues. V lost 1 base and J 3 bases, leaving 12 bases between the germline ends.

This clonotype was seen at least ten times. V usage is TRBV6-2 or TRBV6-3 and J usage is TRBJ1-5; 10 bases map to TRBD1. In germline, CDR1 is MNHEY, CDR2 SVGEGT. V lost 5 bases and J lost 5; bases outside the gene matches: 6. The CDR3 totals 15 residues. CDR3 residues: CASSVAGTGDQPQHF. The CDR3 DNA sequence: TGTGCCAGCAGTGTAGCCGGGACAGGGGATCAGCCCCAGCATTTT.

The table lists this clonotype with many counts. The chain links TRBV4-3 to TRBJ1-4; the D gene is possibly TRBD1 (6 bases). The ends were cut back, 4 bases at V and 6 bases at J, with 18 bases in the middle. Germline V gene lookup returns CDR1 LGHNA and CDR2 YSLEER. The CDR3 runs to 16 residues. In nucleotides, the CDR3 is TGCGCCAGCAGCCCTTCAAAGGGGGAGTCGCATGAAAAACTGTTTTTT. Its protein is CASSPSKGESHEKLFF.

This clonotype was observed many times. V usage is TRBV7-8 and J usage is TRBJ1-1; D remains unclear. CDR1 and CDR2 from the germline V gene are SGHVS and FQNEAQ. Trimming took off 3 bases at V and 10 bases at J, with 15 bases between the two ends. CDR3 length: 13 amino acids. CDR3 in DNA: TGTGCCAGCAGCTTCTCGGACCCGGCAGGAGCTTTCTTT. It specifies CASSFSDPAGAFF. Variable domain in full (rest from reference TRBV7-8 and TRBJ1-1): GAGVSQSPRYKVAKRGQDVALRCDPISGHVSLFWYQQALGQGPEFLTYFQNEAQLDKSGLPSDRFFAERPEGSVSTLKIQRTQQEDSAVYLCASSFSDPAGAFFGQGTRLTVV.

The CDR3 DNA follows: TGTGCCAGCAGTGACAGGACCTCTGGAAACACCATATATTTT. It translates to CASSDRTSGNTIYF. The rearrangement joins TRBV12-3 or TRBV12-4 to TRBJ1-3; D is perhaps TRBD1 (6 bases). The V gene lost 5 bases and the J gene lost 0 bases, with 8 bases spanning the gap. CDR3 length: 14 residues.

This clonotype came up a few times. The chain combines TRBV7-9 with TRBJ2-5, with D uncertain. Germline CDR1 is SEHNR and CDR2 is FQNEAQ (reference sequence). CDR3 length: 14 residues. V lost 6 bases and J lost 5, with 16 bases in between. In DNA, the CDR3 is TGTGCCAGCAGTAGAGGCACCCGGGTGGAGACCCAGTACTTC. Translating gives CASSRGTRVETQYF.

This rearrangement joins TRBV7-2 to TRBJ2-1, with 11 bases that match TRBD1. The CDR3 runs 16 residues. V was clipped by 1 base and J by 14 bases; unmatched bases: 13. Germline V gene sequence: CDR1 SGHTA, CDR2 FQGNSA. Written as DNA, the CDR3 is TGTGCCAGCAGCTTAGTCTCGCCCAATCCGGGACAGGGGGAGTTCTTC. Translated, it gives CASSLVSPNPGQGEFF.

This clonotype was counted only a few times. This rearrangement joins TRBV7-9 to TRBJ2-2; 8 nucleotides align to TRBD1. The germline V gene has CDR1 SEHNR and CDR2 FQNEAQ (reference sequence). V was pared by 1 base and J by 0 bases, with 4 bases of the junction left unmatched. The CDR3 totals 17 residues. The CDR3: CASSLGRTGTNTGELFF. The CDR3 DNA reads TGTGCCAGCAGCTTAGGGCGGACAGGGACGAACACCGGGGAGCTGTTTTTT.

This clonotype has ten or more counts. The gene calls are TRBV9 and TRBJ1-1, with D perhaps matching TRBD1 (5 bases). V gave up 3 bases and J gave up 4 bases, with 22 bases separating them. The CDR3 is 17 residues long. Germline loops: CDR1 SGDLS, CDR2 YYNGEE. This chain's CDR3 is CASSAGGGAEVGTEAFF. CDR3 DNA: TGTGCCAGCAGCGCTGGGGGGGGAGCTGAGGTTGGCACTGAAGCTTTCTTT.

The CDR3 protein is CSASISGGISEQYF. In DNA form, the CDR3 reads TGCAGTGCTAGCATTAGCGGGGGGATAAGCGAGCAGTACTTC. V is TRBV20-1 and J is TRBJ2-7; 10 nucleotides agree with TRBD2. The CDR3 sequence is 14 residues long. The V and J ends lost 3 bases and 6 bases, in that order; junction bases with no gene match: 8. Germline CDR1 is DFQATT and CDR2 is SNEGSKA (reference sequence).